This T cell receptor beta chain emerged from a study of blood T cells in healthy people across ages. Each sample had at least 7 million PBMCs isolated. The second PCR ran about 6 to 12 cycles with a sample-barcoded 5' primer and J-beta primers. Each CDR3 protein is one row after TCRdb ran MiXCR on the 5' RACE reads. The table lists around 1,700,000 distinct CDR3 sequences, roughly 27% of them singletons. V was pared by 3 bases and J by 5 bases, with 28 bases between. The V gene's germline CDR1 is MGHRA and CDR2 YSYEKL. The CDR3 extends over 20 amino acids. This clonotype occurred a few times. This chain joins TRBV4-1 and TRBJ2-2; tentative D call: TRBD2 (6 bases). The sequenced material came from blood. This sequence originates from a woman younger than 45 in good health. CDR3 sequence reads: CASSQTGLPPNNLITGELFF. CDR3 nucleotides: TGCGCCAGCAGCCAGACCGGACTACCCCCCAACAACCTCATTACCGGGGAGCTGTTTTTT.